This TCR beta chain stems from a study of shared clonotypes between healthy human individuals. Method: immunoSEQ multiplex PCR; TCRdb's copy keeps in-frame clones and lacks some. This table holds approximately 110,000 clones, 65% to 75% found once. V lost 5 bases to trimming and J lost 5 bases; unmatched junction nucleotides: 11. This CDR3 has 15 residues. The germline CDR1 and CDR2 sequences are MDHEN and SYDVKM. The rearrangement uses TRBV28 and TRBJ2-5, with 7 positions matching TRBD2. Sequenced sample: memory CD8+ T cells sorted from blood. As for subset: CD45RO+ cells pooled with CCR7-negative TemRA cells. The source is a woman in her twenties or thirties in good health. The CDR3 sequence is CASSPPGGDLETQYF. DNA for the CDR3: TGTGCCAGCAGTCCCCCTGGGGGGGACCTGGAGACCCAGTACTTC.